Listed here are 30 T cell receptor beta chains from one sample, sequenced in a study of metastatic and nonmetastatic thyroid tumors. TCRdb re-analyzed the PCR reads through MiXCR. The table has around 10,000 clones, less than 30% seen once. Prior to thyroid surgery, none of the patients had received any treatment. The sample was tumor tissue. The receptors shown here come from a female donor with papillary thyroid cancer or a benign thyroid nodule (not recorded which). Some clones in this sample may be carry-over from other donors' samples.

As concerns this clone: One junction end disagrees with the germline gene, perhaps due to a read error. V gene TRBV7-6 combines with J gene TRBJ2-5, with 11 bases matching TRBD2. The length of the CDR3 is 17 residues. Germline CDR1 SGHVS, CDR2 FNYEAQ. CDR3 coding DNA: TGTGCCAGCAGCTACGGGACTAGCGGTAGCACCCAAGAGACCCAGCACTTC. This sequence encodes CASSYGTSGSTQETQHF.

This clone has more than one count but fewer than ten. An end of the junction does not agree with germline; a read error may underlie this. At the DNA level, this CDR3 is encoded by other sequences in the same sample as well. This chain joins TRBV27 and TRBJ2-7; D gene ambiguous. In germline, CDR1 is MNHEY, CDR2 SMNVEV (reference sequence). This CDR3 is 14 amino acids long. CDR3 coding DNA: TGCGCCAGCAGTTCTGCCTTGAGGTCCTACGAGCAGTACTTC. Translation: CASSSALRSYEQYF.

There are many counts of this clone. The J gene is TRBJ2-7, the V gene TRBV6-6, with TRBD2 matching 11 bases. Germline-derived CDR1 and CDR2 are MNHNY and SVGAGI (reference sequence). CDR3 length: 18 residues. J gave up 0 bases and V 8 bases, and 15 bases lay outside the gene matches. CDR3 nucleotide sequence: TGTGCCAGCCCTCCGGGACTAGCGGATCACTCCCTCTCCTACGAGCAGTACTTC. Protein sequence: CASPPGLADHSLSYEQYF.

This clone rates as medium-sized (0.01 to 0.1%). The V gene is TRBV20-1, the J gene TRBJ2-1, with TRBD1 matching over 9 bases. This CDR3 has 16 residues. Germline assignment: CDR1 DFQATT and CDR2 SNEGSKA (reference sequence). J gave up 12 bases and V 0 bases, and 15 bases lay outside the gene matches. The CDR3 DNA reads TGCAGTGCTAGAGACCCCCGCCCGGGACAGGGAATAAGGCAGTTCTTC. Translated: CSARDPRPGQGIRQFF.

Within the sample, this clone is medium-sized (0.01 to 0.1%). V usage is TRBV6-1 and J usage is TRBJ2-4; D possibly corresponds to TRBD1 (6 bases). Germline V gene sequence: CDR1 MNHNS, CDR2 SASEGT. This CDR3 region has 15 residues. Trimming removed 2 bases from V and 1 base from J, with 9 bases in between. CDR3 sequence reads: CASSEQGTAKNIQYF. Here the CDR3 DNA reads TGTGCCAGCAGTGAACAGGGGACGGCCAAAAACATTCAGTACTTC.

The CDR3, as DNA: TGTGCCAGCAGTTTGGGTATCTCCTACGAGCAGTACTTC. It encodes CASSLGISYEQYF. The chain has TRBV28 and TRBJ2-7; no firm D call. Trimming shortened V by 3 bases and J by 0 bases, and 6 bases separated the two germline ends. Germline V gene lookup returns CDR1 MDHEN and CDR2 SYDVKM. The CDR3 is made up of 13 amino acids.

This clone was seen a handful of times. The chain joins TRBV6-1 to TRBJ2-7; D possibly corresponds to TRBD1 (5 bases). The length of the CDR3 is 15 residues. V lost 5 bases and J lost 0, with 14 bases in between. Per germline, CDR1 MNHNS and CDR2 SASEGT. CDR3 loop: CASSPPRVSSYEQYF. In DNA, the CDR3 is TGTGCCAGCAGTCCCCCCAGGGTAAGCTCCTACGAGCAGTACTTC.

The chain joins TRBV28 to TRBJ2-7; D not resolved. Germline CDR1 reads MDHEN; CDR2 reads SYDVKM. V was cut by 10 bases and J by 3 bases, with 7 bases left in between. The CDR3 extends over 10 amino acids. The CDR3 sequence: CATEDYEQYF. In DNA form, the CDR3 reads TGTGCCACCGAGGACTACGAGCAGTACTTC.

This clone rates as medium-sized (0.01 to 0.1%). The chain carries TRBV28 and TRBJ1-1; no definite D call. The CDR3 extends over 14 amino acids. V was shortened by 5 bases and J by 1 base, with 11 bases between the two germline ends. In germline, CDR1 is MDHEN, CDR2 SYDVKM. Here the CDR3 DNA reads TGTGCCAGCAGTCCCACCGTAGGGAACACTGAAGCTTTCTTT. Translating it yields CASSPTVGNTEAFF.

By sample fraction, this clone is medium-sized. The chain links TRBV20-1 to TRBJ2-7; 7 nucleotides align to TRBD2. Trimming cost V 2 bases and J 3 bases; bases outside gene matches: 4. In germline, CDR1 is DFQATT, CDR2 SNEGSKA (reference sequence). The CDR3 spans 13 residues. CDR3 in amino acids: CSARSGTFYEQYF. CDR3 in DNA: TGCAGTGCTAGAAGCGGGACCTTCTACGAGCAGTACTTC.

In its sample, this clone was seen many times. The chain links TRBV5-8 to TRBJ2-1, with D possibly being TRBD2 (5 bases). V lost 1 base, J lost 0 bases, and 11 bases lay in between. The CDR3 has 16 residues. Germline-derived CDR1 and CDR2 are SGHTS and YDEGEE. CDR3 coding DNA: TGTGCCAGCAGCTTGCCCGACTACAGCTCCTACAATGAGCAGTTCTTC. The encoded protein is CASSLPDYSSYNEQFF.

By frequency in the sample, this clone is medium-sized. The germline gene is not matched at one end of the junction; a read error may be the cause. The V call is TRBV6-5, the J call TRBJ2-5, with unresolved D. The CDR3 covers 15 residues. Germline CDR1 MNHEY, CDR2 SVGAGI. The CDR3 is CASSYSILDQEAQYF. The CDR3 DNA reads as TGTGCCAGCAGTTACTCGATTTTGGACCAAGAGGCCCAGTACTTC.

This clone is deemed medium-sized. The V gene is TRBV25-1, the J gene TRBJ2-3; D gene uncertain. There are 11 residues in the CDR3. Between the trimmed V and J ends, which lost 6 bases and 2 bases, there was a span of 3 bases. CDR1 is MGHDK, CDR2 SYGVNS, per germline. The CDR3 DNA reads as TGTGCCAGCAGGACCACAGATACGCAGTATTTT. This sequence encodes CASRTTDTQYF.

The chain couples TRBV6-1 to TRBJ2-7, with no clear D. The germline V gene encodes CDR1 MNHNS and CDR2 SASEGT. The CDR3 contains 15 residues. V lost 1 base and J lost 0, with 10 bases in between. CDR3 sequence reads: CASSEGVAASYEQYF. DNA for the CDR3: TGTGCCAGCAGTGAAGGGGTAGCTGCCTCCTACGAGCAGTACTTC.

About this clone itself: This CDR3 is also generated by other DNA sequences in the sample. The gene calls are TRBV27 and TRBJ2-7; 7 bases align to TRBD1. Per the germline V gene, CDR1 is MNHEY and CDR2 is SMNVEV (reference sequence). Trimming at V came to 3 bases and at J to 3 bases, leaving 8 bases not matched to a gene. The CDR3 consists of 15 residues. The CDR3 coding sequence is TGTGCCAGCAGTTTCACAGGGGCCCTCATCTACGAGCAGTACTTC. Residues: CASSFTGALIYEQYF.

The CDR3 DNA sequence: TGTGCCAGCAGACAAAGCGGGAGCTCCTACGAGCAGTACTTC. This codes for CASRQSGSSYEQYF. The genes are TRBV7-6 and TRBJ2-7, with TRBD2 identical over 8 bases. This CDR3 region has 14 residues. V lost 6 bases and J lost 0; bases outside the gene matches: 4. Germline assignment: CDR1 SGHVS and CDR2 FNYEAQ.

The gene calls are TRBV27 and TRBJ2-1; 11 bases match TRBD2. The CDR3 sequence is 14 residues long. With V trimmed by 6 bases and J by 6 bases, 4 bases remained unmatched. Germline assignment: CDR1 MNHEY and CDR2 SMNVEV (reference sequence). CDR3 sequence: CASRGTSGFNEQFF. CDR3 in DNA: TGTGCCAGCAGGGGGACTAGCGGTTTCAATGAGCAGTTCTTC.

This sequence joins TRBV5-1 and TRBJ1-6; D perhaps matches TRBD1 (5 bases). From germline, CDR1 is SGHRS and CDR2 YFSETQ. V dropped 4 bases and J dropped 8 bases, with 16 bases sitting between them. This CDR3 is built from 15 residues. CDR3 sequence reads: CASSTDGTDYSPLHF. CDR3 in DNA: TGCGCCAGCAGCACGGATGGGACGGATTATTCACCCCTCCACTTT.

Many counts were recorded for this clone. CDR3: CASSPVPGQASETQYF. The CDR3 DNA sequence: TGTGCCAGCAGCCCCGTCCCGGGACAGGCATCGGAGACCCAGTACTTC. The chain combines TRBV5-4 with TRBJ2-5; TRBD1 aligns across 8 bases. From germline, CDR1 is SGHNT and CDR2 YYREEE (reference sequence). This CDR3 region has 16 residues. V shed 4 bases, J shed 5 bases, and the junction held 13 bases outside the gene matches.

The chain is built from TRBV5-1 and TRBJ2-5; 12 bases fit TRBD2. This CDR3 is 17 amino acids long. Germline values: CDR1 SGHRS, CDR2 YFSETQ. Trimming removed 0 bases from V and 5 bases from J; junction bases left unmatched: 8. CDR3 in amino acids: CASSLDPALAGGETQYF. Here the CDR3 DNA reads TGCGCCAGCAGCTTGGACCCCGCTCTAGCGGGAGGGGAGACCCAGTACTTC.

The CDR3 protein is CASSLTKTGYEQYF. The DNA of the CDR3 is TGTGCCAGCAGCCTTACGAAGACAGGCTACGAGCAGTACTTC. The genes are TRBV7-8 and TRBJ2-7; possible D gene TRBD1, 6 bases. Trimming took 5 bases from V and 3 from J, leaving 14 bases between them. The germline V gene encodes CDR1 SGHVS and CDR2 FQNEAQ. The CDR3 is 14 residues long.

This clone showed up just a few times. The chain's CDR3 is CASSLGGQGFYGYTF. The CDR3, as DNA: TGTGCCAGCAGTTTGGGGGGACAGGGATTTTATGGCTACACCTTC. V is TRBV12-3 or TRBV12-4 and J is TRBJ1-2; 9 bases agree with TRBD1. The CDR3 spans 15 residues. V gave up 3 bases and J gave up 5 bases; unmatched junction bases: 7.

This clone was observed a handful of times. The chain has TRBV20-1 and TRBJ1-2, with D possibly being TRBD1 (6 bases). Germline assignment: CDR1 DFQATT and CDR2 SNEGSKA (reference sequence). The germline V and J ends were trimmed by 2 bases and 5 bases, with 15 bases remaining between them. CDR3 length: 14 residues. CDR3 protein: CSARFAGDAYGYTF. For the CDR3, the DNA is TGCAGTGCTAGATTCGCAGGGGACGCATATGGCTACACCTTC.

A few counts support this clone. The chain carries TRBV28 and TRBJ2-1, with D maybe TRBD2 (5 bases). The germline gives CDR1 MDHEN, CDR2 SYDVKM. V lost 3 bases, J lost 7 bases, and 13 bases lay in between. This CDR3 contains 14 residues. CDR3 amino acids: CASSFLEGRNEQFF. The CDR3 DNA follows: TGTGCCAGCAGTTTTCTCGAGGGTCGGAATGAGCAGTTCTTC.

This clone is medium-sized (0.01 to 0.1%). The chain links TRBV19 to TRBJ1-1; 8 nucleotides agree with TRBD1. Germline CDR1 reads LNHDA; CDR2 reads SQIVND (reference sequence). This CDR3 contains 15 residues. The ends lost 4 bases at V and 10 bases at J; junction bases unmatched: 14. Here the CDR3 reads CASSTHLRGQGSAFF. CDR3 nucleotides: TGTGCCAGTAGTACCCACCTTCGCGGACAGGGATCAGCTTTCTTT.

This clone has just a few counts. This chain links TRBV6-5 with TRBJ2-2; possible D gene TRBD2, 5 bases. The germline gives CDR1 MNHEY, CDR2 SVGAGI. V was clipped by 2 bases and J by 6 bases, with 13 bases between them. CDR3 length: 15 residues. The CDR3 sequence: CASSYGVWEPGELFF. The DNA for the CDR3 is TGTGCCAGCAGTTACGGCGTTTGGGAGCCCGGGGAGCTGTTTTTT.

The chain combines TRBV6-1 with TRBJ1-1; no firm D call. The CDR3 contains 14 residues. The ends were cut back, 6 bases at V and 1 base at J, with 12 bases in the middle. Germline values: CDR1 MNHNS, CDR2 SASEGT. In DNA form, the CDR3 reads TGTGCCAGCAGCCGAGGAACTAAGAACACTGAAGCTTTCTTT. Encoded protein: CASSRGTKNTEAFF.

The table lists this clone with a few counts. This chain joins TRBV4-2 and TRBJ2-7, with D perhaps TRBD1 or TRBD2 (5 bases each). V was cut by 0 bases and J by 6 bases, with 9 bases left in between. The CDR3 has 13 residues. CDR1 is LGHNA, CDR2 YNFKEQ, per germline. The CDR3 coding sequence is TGTGCCAGCAGCCAAGAAGGGACGTCCGAGCAGTACTTC. It encodes CASSQEGTSEQYF.

This clone has only one observation. The gene calls are TRBV20-1 and TRBJ2-7; 7 bases fit TRBD2. Germline CDR1 reads DFQATT; CDR2 reads SNEGSKA (reference sequence). CDR3 size: 14 residues. Trimming at V came to 3 bases and at J to 3 bases, leaving 8 bases not matched to a gene. The CDR3 protein is CSASSGEGVYEQYF. The CDR3 DNA reads TGCAGTGCTAGTTCTGGGGAGGGAGTCTACGAGCAGTACTTC.

This clone is categorized as medium-sized (0.01 to 0.1%). The V gene is TRBV4-1, the J gene TRBJ2-1; D possibly uses TRBD1 or TRBD2 (5 bases each). This CDR3 region has 19 residues. Germline V CDR1 and CDR2: MGHRA, YSYEKL. The germline V and J ends were trimmed by 1 base and 2 bases, with 21 bases remaining between them. DNA for the CDR3: TGCGCCAGCAGCCAAGGTTTGGTTCCGGGGCGGAAAACCTACAATGAGCAGTTCTTC. This gives the protein CASSQGLVPGRKTYNEQFF.